This TCR beta chain was captured in a study of T cells in localized non-small cell lung cancer (dated by TCRdb to about 2020). About the investigation overall: Comparing tumors with uninvolved tumor-adjacent lungs, the study looked at the T cell repertoires of roughly 250 patients with early-stage NSCLC. Of the NSCLC patients, fewer than 150 were male and around 99 were female, and the mean age was approximately 64 years. All 220 or so NSCLC patients in the cohort were treatment-naive and had localized lung tumors that were resected.

Concerning this clone itself: No antigen is known for it. No quality values exist for individual bases; no much larger clone is one base distant.

At diagnosis, tumor, uninvolved tumor-adjacent lung and peripheral blood were collected and then preserved as a mix of FFPE and fresh-frozen material. For TCR repertoire profiling, blood samples were analyzed in the form of peripheral blood mononuclear cells. What the authors observed across the whole study: Because the study design was exploratory, TCR variables were selected using unadjusted p-values without false-discovery rate correction. Longer overall survival was associated with higher blood T cell density, whereas shorter survival was associated with higher adjacent-lung clonality. Uninvolved tumor-adjacent lung showed the highest T cell clonality, higher than tumor, which suggests more focused antigenic responses in the uninvolved tumor-adjacent lung. Because multi-region tumor sequencing was not done, intratumor heterogeneity could not be ruled out. A median of around 62 of the top 100 tumor clones turned up in the paired uninvolved adjacent lung, and 25 to 30 of those clones also ranked among the top 100 of that same adjacent lung.

CDR1 and CDR2 (SQVTM, ANQGSEA) derive from the germline V gene. V and J are truncated by 7 bases and 0 bases respectively, leaving an intervening sequence of 10 bases. Reading from cysteine to phenylalanine, the CDR3 counts 12 amino acids. Only the CDR3 DNA stays, 36 bases, in frame from base 1. TCR beta CDR3 regions were sequenced from DNA using the immunoSEQ Assay. The original pipeline was this. To compute T cell density, TCR beta template counts were normalized to usable DNA, which was estimated by amplifying housekeeping genes. Using the preseqR package, richness was estimated by extrapolating to 120,000 templates for tissue samples and 400,000 templates for PBMC samples. Clonality was calculated as one minus Pielou's evenness. Tissue-enriched TCRs were identified through differential abundance testing performed on productive amino-acid clonotypes, with a minimum total count of 5 and an alpha of 0.1. The Jaccard Index and the Morisita Overlap Index were used to measure how much the repertoires overlapped between compartments. GLIPH grouped TCR beta CDR3s together with public tetramer-defined viral CDR3s, and a viral motif had to include at least three viral sequences and also show V-gene enrichment. TCRdb holds this immuneACCESS table with in-frame rearrangements only. Some clones are missing; in checked studies, unresolved V genes explain under half, and the rest has no known cause. V and J calls and clone size are given by that table; D and trimming were obtained from the DNA. Present in this sample are approximately 88,000 clones, approximately 91% of which were seen just once. The ten largest clones add up to approximately 4% of the sample.

The TCR comes from a woman aged 35-75 years with stage II squamous cell lung carcinoma. The sample consisted of PBMCs, taken before any cancer treatment. The rearrangement joined TRBV29-1 to TRBJ2-7, with the D gene not clear enough to name. This receptor has the CDR3 CSGVTSSYEQYF. The nucleotide sequence reads TGCAGCGGGGTCACGAGCTCCTACGAGCAGTACTTC.